The 17 T cell receptor beta chains given below trace back to one sample, sequenced in a study of beta chain features in type 1 diabetes. Reverse transcribing all isolated RNA meant expressed TCRB transcripts were sequenced. TCRdb keeps only in-frame clones here, not all; method: immunoSEQ multiplex PCR. This table has 300,000 to 350,000 clones, 7.5% to 9% appearing once. The sample consisted of central memory CD4+ T cells from blood. These receptors were taken from a woman aged 18-30 years in good health.

The chain couples TRBV7-9 to TRBJ1-5; 10 positions match TRBD1. V shed 1 base, J shed 5 bases, and the junction held 8 bases outside the gene matches. The CDR3 extends over 17 amino acids. From germline, CDR1 is SEHNR and CDR2 FQNEAQ (reference sequence). CDR3 protein: CASSLEFGQGDDQPQHF. The CDR3 nucleotides are TGTGCCAGCAGCTTAGAATTCGGACAGGGGGACGATCAGCCCCAGCATTTT.

The gene calls are TRBV18 and TRBJ2-2; D call uncertain. The V gene's germline CDR1 is KGHSH and CDR2 LQKENI. V was shortened by 3 bases and J by 6 bases, with 8 bases between the two germline ends. CDR3 length equals 13 residues. This CDR3 reads CASSPNPAGELFF. CDR3 in DNA: TGTGCCAGCTCACCTAACCCTGCCGGGGAGCTGTTTTTT.

The chain links TRBV6-5 to TRBJ2-6, with D unresolved. Germline-derived CDR1 and CDR2 are MNHEY and SVGAGI. Trimming left V 6 bases short and J 0 bases short, with 6 bases between. This CDR3 comprises 14 residues. This CDR3 is CASRESSGANVLTF. The CDR3 DNA is TGTGCCAGCAGGGAGTCCTCTGGGGCCAACGTCCTGACTTTC.

The chain combines TRBV19 with TRBJ2-1, with D possibly being TRBD2 (5 bases). From germline, CDR1 is LNHDA and CDR2 SQIVND (reference sequence). The CDR3 covers 12 residues. V shed 4 bases and J shed 5 bases, with 6 bases lying between them. The CDR3 sequence is CASSRGDNEQFF. CDR3 sequence (DNA): TGTGCCAGTAGTAGGGGAGACAATGAGCAGTTCTTC. Variable domain in full (rest from reference TRBV19 and TRBJ2-1): DGGITQSPKYLFRKEGQNVTLSCEQNLNHDAMYWYRQDPGQGLRLIYYSQIVNDFQKGDIAEGYSVSREKKESFPLTVTSAQKNPTAFYLCASSRGDNEQFFGPGTRLTVL.

This clone was counted only a few times. The gene calls are TRBV7-2 and TRBJ2-7; no firm D call. CDR3 size: 13 residues. Trimming left V 2 bases short and J 0 bases short, with 5 bases between. Germline CDR1 is SGHTA and CDR2 is FQGNSA. The CDR3 DNA sequence: TGTGCCAGCAGCTTAAGCCACTCCTACGAGCAGTACTTC. This gives the protein CASSLSHSYEQYF.

This clone was seen only a few times. This chain links TRBV28 with TRBJ2-1; 11 positions agree with TRBD2. The V and J ends lost 4 bases and 10 bases, in that order; junction bases with no gene match: 9. The CDR3 consists of 15 residues. The germline V gene has CDR1 MDHEN and CDR2 SYDVKM. CDR3 DNA sequence: TGTGCCAGCAGTTATAGCGGGAGGGCAGAGGGGGAGCAGTTCTTC. This translates into CASSYSGRAEGEQFF.

This rearrangement joins TRBV5-6 to TRBJ1-2, with TRBD1 matching 8 bases. The CDR3 spans 14 residues. Germline CDR1 is SGHDT and CDR2 is YYEEEE. V was pared by 6 bases and J by 2 bases, with 6 bases of the junction left unmatched. This CDR3 reads CASTSGQENYGYTF. CDR3 DNA: TGTGCCAGCACCTCGGGACAGGAGAACTATGGCTACACCTTC.

The chain has TRBV9 and TRBJ2-5, with 7 bases aligning to TRBD2. The germline CDR1 and CDR2 sequences are SGDLS and YYNGEE. Trimming cost V 0 bases and J 2 bases; bases outside gene matches: 4. CDR3 length equals 15 residues. CDR3: CASSVALAEQETQYF. DNA of the CDR3: TGTGCCAGCAGCGTAGCTCTAGCGGAGCAAGAGACCCAGTACTTC.

Ten or more counts support this clone. The rearrangement uses TRBV25-1 and TRBJ2-1; D remains ambiguous. In germline, CDR1 is MGHDK, CDR2 SYGVNS. The CDR3 runs 13 residues. Deletions cut 3 bases from V and 6 bases from J, with 9 bases between. CDR3 amino acids: CASSDGIINEQFF. CDR3 nucleotides: TGTGCCAGCAGTGATGGGATTATCAATGAGCAGTTCTTC.

The chain joins TRBV18 to TRBJ2-7, with D uncertain. The CDR3 sequence is 14 residues long. Germline values: CDR1 KGHSH, CDR2 LQKENI. The V and J ends lost 1 base and 3 bases respectively, with 10 bases between them. This CDR3 is CASSPQGWGYEQYF. As DNA, the CDR3 is TGTGCCAGCTCACCACAGGGTTGGGGCTACGAGCAGTACTTC.

This clone was picked up a small number of times. The chain links TRBV11-2 to TRBJ2-1; D is unresolved. The V and J ends lost 1 base and 6 bases respectively, with 10 bases between them. The CDR3 loop spans 14 amino acids. Germline V gives CDR1 SGHAT, CDR2 FQNNGV. The CDR3 DNA sequence: TGTGCCAGCAGCTTAGCCGAGTCTTCCAATGAGCAGTTCTTC. It is translated as CASSLAESSNEQFF.

The rearrangement links TRBV27 to TRBJ2-5; D ambiguous. V lost 5 bases to trimming and J lost 3 bases, with 13 bases between them. CDR3 size: 14 residues. Germline V gene data show CDR1 as MNHEY and CDR2 as SMNVEV (reference sequence). The CDR3 DNA sequence: TGTGCCAGCAGTAGGAAGAACAGTAAAGAGACCCAGTACTTC. It is translated as CASSRKNSKETQYF.

This clone was found a few times. Other DNA sequences in this sample translate to the same CDR3. The chain is built from TRBV5-1 and TRBJ2-5; no reliable D call. V lost 4 bases and J lost 0, with 4 bases in between. Germline CDR1 is SGHRS and CDR2 is YFSETQ. The CDR3 has 12 amino acids. The CDR3 sequence: CASSLNQETQYF. CDR3 nucleotides: TGCGCCAGCAGCCTAAACCAAGAGACCCAGTACTTC.

This clone came up a few times. The chain links TRBV4-3 to TRBJ2-1; D uncertain. The CDR3 runs to 16 residues. V was clipped by 0 bases and J by 3 bases, with 12 bases between them. In germline, CDR1 is LGHNA, CDR2 YSLEER. The CDR3 nucleotides read TGCGCCAGCAGCCAAGACGCCGCGTGGGGCTACAATGAGCAGTTCTTC. This translates into CASSQDAAWGYNEQFF.

This chain uses TRBV11-3 with TRBJ2-1; the match to TRBD2 covers 8 bases. This CDR3 has 18 amino acids. Trimming at V came to 1 base and at J to 0 bases, leaving 8 bases not matched to a gene. Germline CDR1 and CDR2: SGHNT and YENEEA. This CDR3 reads CASSLGTSLSSSYNEQFF. The CDR3 coding sequence is TGTGCCAGCAGCTTAGGGACTAGCCTCTCCAGCTCCTACAATGAGCAGTTCTTC.

The V call is TRBV5-1, the J call TRBJ2-7, with a possible D match to TRBD1 (5 bases). The ends were cut back, 1 base at V and 5 bases at J, with 10 bases in the middle. Germline lookup yields CDR1 SGHRS and CDR2 YFSETQ. This CDR3 spans 13 amino acids. The CDR3 DNA reads as TGCGCCAGCAGCTTGTCGACAGCCCACGAGCAGTACTTC. This encodes CASSLSTAHEQYF.

The rearrangement uses TRBV6-6 and TRBJ2-5; 7 bases fit TRBD2. Germline-derived CDR1 and CDR2 are MNHNY and SVGAGI (reference sequence). CDR3 size: 13 residues. After removal of 8 bases from V and 5 bases from J, the junction contained 8 bases not matched to a gene. DNA of the CDR3: TGTGCCAGCGGGAGGGCTACCAGGGAGACCCAGTACTTC. Translation gives CASGRATRETQYF.